Listed here is a single T cell receptor beta chain. Its antigen is unknown. The donors were all Caucasian adults (living in Nashville, Tennessee). This entry comes from a study of shared clonotypes between healthy human individuals. Study-level findings and limits: Larger estimated richness was generally seen in naive subsets than in memory subsets. Tissue TCR repertoires likely differ from these blood-only repertoires.

Assay: immunoSEQ multiplex PCR; the TCRdb copy retains only in-frame clones and omits some. The repertoire consists of fewer than 3 million clones, with about nine tenths occurring once and the leading ten covering roughly 0.34%. The CDR3 is 17 amino acids. Germline lookup yields CDR1 MGHDK and CDR2 SYGVNS. J was trimmed by 7 bases and V by 3 bases; bases with no gene match: 10. The chain employs TRBV25-1 and TRBJ1-4; 11 bases match TRBD1. This TCR was recovered from a man aged 18 to 35 in good health. Some clones in this sample may be carry-over from other donors' samples. Sequenced: naive CD4+ T cells from PBMCs. Subset: CD45RA+ positively selected. The CDR3 spells CASSEGRVGTGGEKLFF. CDR3 DNA sequence: TGTGCCAGCAGTGAGGGTCGGGTGGGGACAGGGGGTGAAAAACTGTTTTTT.